This TCR beta chain was obtained from a study of response to subunit inactivated influenza vaccine. The germline gives CDR1 MNHEY, CDR2 SVGEGT. The CDR3 is made up of 15 amino acids. Trimming left V 6 bases short and J 3 bases short, with 18 bases between. Points on this clonotype: Its antigen is not known.

Study-level findings and limits: Seasonal influenza vaccination, on each occasion, was suggested by the authors to recruit few new T cells.

Via MiXCR, TCRdb re-called the RT-PCR reads, giving one row per CDR3 protein. The sample includes about 780,000 distinct CDR3 sequences, approximately 17% of them seen just once. Sequences were derived from PBMCs from blood, sampled around 5 days after vaccination. This rearrangement joins TRBV6-2 or TRBV6-3 to TRBJ2-7, with D maybe TRBD1 (6 bases). This receptor was taken from a man aged 45 to 65 who received an inactivated influenza vaccine. The CDR3 region is CASRYRDNLRYEQYF. The CDR3 DNA is TGTGCCAGCAGATACCGGGACAACCTGCGCTACGAGCAGTACTTC.